This TCR beta chain was retrieved from a study of T cell changes during pregnancy in multiple sclerosis. V lost 3 bases to trimming and J lost 0 bases; unmatched junction nucleotides: 9. Germline assignment: CDR1 SEHNR and CDR2 FQNEAQ (reference sequence). The CDR3 is made up of 17 amino acids. The table came from immunoSEQ multiplex PCR; TCRdb's copy has only in-frame clones and leaves some out. This table has more than 55,000 clones, 80% to 95% appearing once. The sequence was collected from a female donor in good health, enrolled as a control in a pregnancy study. The V and J genes are TRBV7-9 and TRBJ2-7; 9 nucleotides align to TRBD2. The material was peripheral blood, obtained in the first trimester of pregnancy. The CDR3 loop is CASSLYGLASSSYEQYF. The CDR3 bases are TGTGCCAGCAGCTTGTACGGACTAGCGAGTAGCTCCTACGAGCAGTACTTC.